The 10 T cell receptor beta chains in this list originate from one sample, sequenced in a study of shared clonotypes between healthy human individuals. The repertoire was sequenced with immunoSEQ multiplex PCR; TCRdb's copy has only in-frame clones and lacks some. The table has about half a million clones, roughly 80% seen once. Sequencing was done on a sample of PBMCs. The receptors originated from a woman aged 40 to 50 in good health. Some clones in this sample may be carry-over from other donors' samples.

The chain employs TRBV9 and TRBJ1-3; D not certain. Between the trimmed V and J ends, which lost 1 base and 4 bases, there was a span of 3 bases. The CDR3 is 12 residues long. Germline loops: CDR1 SGDLS, CDR2 YYNGEE. The CDR3 region has the DNA TGTGCCAGCAGCGTACCAGGAAACACCATATATTTT. Protein sequence: CASSVPGNTIYF.

The chain is built from TRBV19 and TRBJ1-4, with unresolved D. Germline CDR1 and CDR2: LNHDA and SQIVND (reference sequence). The V and J ends lost 7 bases and 5 bases respectively, with 29 bases between them. The CDR3 runs to 19 residues. The CDR3 DNA follows: TGTGCCAGTACCCCCTTTGAGATAACAGTCCCAGAGGGAAATGAAAAACTGTTTTTT. This encodes CASTPFEITVPEGNEKLFF. Drawing the rest from reference TRBV19 and TRBJ1-4, the complete variable domain is DGGITQSPKYLFRKEGQNVTLSCEQNLNHDAMYWYRQDPGQGLRLIYYSQIVNDFQKGDIAEGYSVSREKKESFPLTVTSAQKNPTAFYLCASTPFEITVPEGNEKLFFGSGTQLSVL.

The table lists this clone with a few counts. This rearrangement joins TRBV7-9 to TRBJ1-5; D is unclear. The CDR3 extends over 13 amino acids. V shed 1 base and J shed 2 bases, with 3 bases lying between them. Germline-derived CDR1 and CDR2 are SEHNR and FQNEAQ (reference sequence). The CDR3 region is CASSLGRNQPQHF. Here the CDR3 DNA reads TGTGCCAGCAGCTTAGGCCGCAATCAGCCCCAGCATTTT.

This clone was counted once. The chain joins TRBV27 to TRBJ2-7; the D is unclear. The CDR3 contains 13 residues. The V and J ends lost 2 bases and 3 bases respectively, with 8 bases between them. The V gene's germline CDR1 is MNHEY and CDR2 SMNVEV (reference sequence). The CDR3 protein is CASSLVVGYEQYF. The CDR3 nucleotides read TGTGCCAGCAGTTTAGTCGTGGGCTACGAGCAGTACTTC.

This clone was picked up many times. Additional DNA sequences in this sample encode the identical CDR3. The CDR3, as DNA: TGCAGCGTCTACGCGGGGGGCTACGAGCAGTACTTC. This codes for CSVYAGGYEQYF. The chain combines TRBV29-1 with TRBJ2-7; TRBD2 matches 8 bases. This CDR3 comprises 12 residues. CDR1 SQVTM and CDR2 ANQGSEA come from the germline V gene. The junction had 4 bases not matched to a gene; V was cut back by 6 bases and J by 3 bases.

The chain has TRBV2 and TRBJ1-5; D gene uncertain. The CDR3 is made up of 14 amino acids. Looked up from germline, CDR1 is SNHLY and CDR2 is FYNNEI. The germline V and J ends were trimmed by 3 bases and 0 bases, with 6 bases remaining between them. The CDR3, as DNA: TGTGCCAGCAGTGATCAACTTAGCAATCAGCCCCAGCATTTT. As protein: CASSDQLSNQPQHF.

The CDR3 sequence: CANNSGNTIYF. In DNA form, the CDR3 reads TGTGCCAACAACTCTGGAAACACCATATATTTT. This chain connects TRBV27 to TRBJ1-3; D gene ambiguous. The V gene's germline CDR1 is MNHEY and CDR2 SMNVEV (reference sequence). The CDR3 length is 11 residues. V lost 10 bases to trimming and J lost 0 bases, with 4 bases between them.

This chain joins TRBV6-1 and TRBJ2-7; the D is unclear. V lost 1 base, J lost 10 bases, and 17 bases lay in between. This CDR3 region has 14 residues. Germline V gives CDR1 MNHNS, CDR2 SASEGT. In DNA, the CDR3 is TGTGCCAGCAGTGAAGTTCCGTCCAGAACGGCCCAGTACTTC. Translated: CASSEVPSRTAQYF.

This clone was observed once. The chain links TRBV18 to TRBJ2-1; D gene unclear. The V end was cut by 1 base, the J end by 8 bases, with 12 bases between. The CDR3 runs to 14 residues. Germline CDR1 reads KGHSH; CDR2 reads LQKENI. DNA for the CDR3: TGTGCCAGCTCACCACTCGAACTGAACCATGAGCAGTTCTTC. Protein sequence: CASSPLELNHEQFF.

The chain is built from TRBV13 and TRBJ2-5, with D unclear. The J call is in doubt because the DNA end fits TRBJ2-7 better. The CDR3 runs 15 residues. Germline loops: CDR1 PRHDT, CDR2 FYEKMQ (reference sequence). DNA for the CDR3: TGTGCCAGCAGCTTCAAGGGCAGGACCAACTACGAGCAGTACTTC. It translates to CASSFKGRTNYEQYF.